What follows is one T cell receptor beta chain and its context. What antigen it recognizes has not been identified. Per-nucleotide qualities are absent, and no much larger clonotype sits a single base away. TCRbeta CDR3 regions were amplified from genomic DNA by means of the immunoSEQ Assay, a bias-controlled multiplex PCR. In the authors' own workflow: The number of nucleated cells in each sample was estimated from the amplification of reference gene primers within the assay. To quantify the absolute abundance of each unique TCRbeta CDR3 rearrangement, sequence reads were collapsed and filtered. For each sample, productive Simpson clonality was calculated by taking the square root of Simpson's diversity index across productive rearrangements. What TCRdb holds here is the immuneACCESS table cut down to in-frame rearrangements. Part of the clones is not present; checked against another copy, under half of the missing clones reflect an unresolved V gene, and the others are unexplained. The V and J calls and clone size are taken from that table; D and trimming were inferred from the DNA. The sample table shows approximately 230,000 clones, and 88% are seen once. Over 1.2% of the sample belongs to the ten largest clones.

These data belong to a study of blood T cell repertoires in COVID-19 (TCRdb year 2020). Regarding the research as a whole: Samples covering the acute and convalescent phases of COVID-19 were provided by collaborators in the United States, Italy and Spain. The sample metadata nearly always contained a de-identified subject ID, COVID-19 status, age in years and sex. The repertoires were made available in a free public database intended to serve as a resource for research on the immune response to SARS-CoV-2. Deeply sampled blood TCRbeta repertoires from subjects exposed to, actively infected with, or recovered from COVID-19 were included in the dataset. The samples were drawn from two sources: the first 160 participants of the ongoing ImmuneRACE study, and 1,254 subjects contributed by 6 global collaborators. The prospective study material was composed of cDNA or gDNA derived from T cells, B-cell-depleted T cells, or PBMCs. Where available, HLA class I and class II types were obtained from metadata supplied by the sample provider rather than from assay-based typing. General study outcomes and caveats: How much clinical and demographic metadata was included differed by source and by participant, and the metadata was provided uncurated.

The germline V gene provides CDR1 KGHSH and CDR2 LQKENI. V lost 2 bases and J lost 2 bases; the stretch between them is 11 bases long. The CDR3 runs 15 residues from the cysteine to the phenylalanine. The read is trimmed to its CDR3 DNA, 45 bases read in frame from base 1. Each collaborating institution followed its own protocols to collect whole blood in K2EDTA tubes. For TCRbeta analysis, collaborators shipped samples in one of three forms: frozen whole blood, isolated PBMCs, or DNA extracted from either of those sample types. This receptor was obtained from a man older than 75 with acute or convalescent COVID-19. Sequences were obtained from peripheral blood. Recombination linked TRBV18 to TRBJ2-3, with TRBD2 tentatively as D gene (5 bases match). Here is the DNA: TGTGCCAGCTCACCAATCGGGATAATCACAGATACGCAGTATTTT. It translates as CASSPIGIITDTQYF.